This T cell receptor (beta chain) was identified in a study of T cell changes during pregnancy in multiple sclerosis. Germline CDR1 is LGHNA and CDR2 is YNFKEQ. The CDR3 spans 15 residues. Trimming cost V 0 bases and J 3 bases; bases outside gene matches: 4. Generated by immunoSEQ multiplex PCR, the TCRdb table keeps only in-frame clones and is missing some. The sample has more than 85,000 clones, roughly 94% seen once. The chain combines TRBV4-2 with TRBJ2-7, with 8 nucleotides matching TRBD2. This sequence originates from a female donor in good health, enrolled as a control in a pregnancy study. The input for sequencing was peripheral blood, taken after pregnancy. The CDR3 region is CASSQETSGSYEQYF. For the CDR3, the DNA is TGTGCCAGCAGCCAAGAGACCAGCGGGAGCTACGAGCAGTACTTC.